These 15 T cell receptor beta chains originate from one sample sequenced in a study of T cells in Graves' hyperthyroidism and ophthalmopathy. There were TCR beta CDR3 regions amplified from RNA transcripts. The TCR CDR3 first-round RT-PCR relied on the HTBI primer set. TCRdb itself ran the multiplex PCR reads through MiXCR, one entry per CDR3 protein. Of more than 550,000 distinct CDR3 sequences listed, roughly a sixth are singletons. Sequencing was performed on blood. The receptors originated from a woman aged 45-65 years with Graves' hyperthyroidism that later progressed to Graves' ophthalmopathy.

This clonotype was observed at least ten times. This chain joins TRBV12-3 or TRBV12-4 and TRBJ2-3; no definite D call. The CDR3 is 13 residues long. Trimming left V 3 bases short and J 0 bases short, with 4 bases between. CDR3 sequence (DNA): TGTGCCAGCAGTTTTTTGAGCACAGATACGCAGTATTTT. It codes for CASSFLSTDTQYF.

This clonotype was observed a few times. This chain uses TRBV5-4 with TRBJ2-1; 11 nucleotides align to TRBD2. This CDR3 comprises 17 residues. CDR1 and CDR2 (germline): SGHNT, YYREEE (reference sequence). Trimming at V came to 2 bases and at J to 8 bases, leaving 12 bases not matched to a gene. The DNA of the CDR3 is TGTGCCAGCAGCTTTCCGCTAGCGGGAGGTCGGGTGGATGAGCAGTTCTTC. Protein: CASSFPLAGGRVDEQFF.

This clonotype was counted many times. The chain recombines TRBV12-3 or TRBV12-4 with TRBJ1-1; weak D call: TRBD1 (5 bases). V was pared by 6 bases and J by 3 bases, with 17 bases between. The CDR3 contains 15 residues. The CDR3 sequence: CASSNRYRTYTEAFF. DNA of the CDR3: TGTGCCAGCAGCAATAGGTACCGGACATACACTGAAGCTTTCTTT.

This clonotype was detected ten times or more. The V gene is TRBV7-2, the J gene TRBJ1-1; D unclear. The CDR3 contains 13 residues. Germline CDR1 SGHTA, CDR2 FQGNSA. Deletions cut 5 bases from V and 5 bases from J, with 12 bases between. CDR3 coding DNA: TGTGCCAGCAGCCCCGTTCGCGGGACTGAAGCTTTCTTT. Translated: CASSPVRGTEAFF.

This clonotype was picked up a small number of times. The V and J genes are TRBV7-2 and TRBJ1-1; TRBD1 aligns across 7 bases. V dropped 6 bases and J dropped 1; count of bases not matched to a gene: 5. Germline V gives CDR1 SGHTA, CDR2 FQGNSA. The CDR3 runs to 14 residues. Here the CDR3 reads CASRVRTGNTEAFF. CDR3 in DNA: TGTGCCAGCAGGGTACGGACAGGGAACACTGAAGCTTTCTTT. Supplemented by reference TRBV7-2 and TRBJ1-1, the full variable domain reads GAGVSQSPSNKVTEKGKDVELRCDPISGHTALYWYRQSLGQGLEFLIYFQGNSAPDKSGLPSDRFSAERTGGSVSTLTIQRTQQEDSAVYLCASRVRTGNTEAFFGQGTRLTVV.

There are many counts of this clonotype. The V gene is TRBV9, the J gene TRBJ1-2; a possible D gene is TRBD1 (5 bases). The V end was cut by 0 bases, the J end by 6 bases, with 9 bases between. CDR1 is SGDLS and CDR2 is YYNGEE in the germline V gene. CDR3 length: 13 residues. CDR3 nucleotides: TGTGCCAGCAGCGTAGACGGGGGGGATGGCTACACCTTC. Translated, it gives CASSVDGGDGYTF.

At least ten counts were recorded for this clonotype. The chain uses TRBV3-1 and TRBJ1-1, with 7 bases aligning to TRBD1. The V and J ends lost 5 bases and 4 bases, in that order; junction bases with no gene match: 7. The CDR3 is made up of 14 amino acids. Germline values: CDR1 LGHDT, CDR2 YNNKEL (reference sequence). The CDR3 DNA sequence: TGTGCCAGCAGCGACAGGGTTCCCGGCACTGAAGCTTTCTTT. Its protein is CASSDRVPGTEAFF.

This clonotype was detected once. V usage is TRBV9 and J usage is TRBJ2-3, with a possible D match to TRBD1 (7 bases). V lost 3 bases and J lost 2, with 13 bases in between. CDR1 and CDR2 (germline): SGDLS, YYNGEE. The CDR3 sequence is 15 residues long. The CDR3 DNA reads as TGTGCCAGCAGCGGGGCGGGACAGATCACAGATACGCAGTATTTT. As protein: CASSGAGQITDTQYF.

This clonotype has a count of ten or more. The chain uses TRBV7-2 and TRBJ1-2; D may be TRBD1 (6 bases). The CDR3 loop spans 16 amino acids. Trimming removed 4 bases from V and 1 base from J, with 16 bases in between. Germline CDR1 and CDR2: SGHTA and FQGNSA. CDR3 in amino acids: CASSSIRTAVNYGYTF. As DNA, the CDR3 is TGTGCCAGCAGCTCAATAAGGACAGCTGTTAACTATGGCTACACCTTC.

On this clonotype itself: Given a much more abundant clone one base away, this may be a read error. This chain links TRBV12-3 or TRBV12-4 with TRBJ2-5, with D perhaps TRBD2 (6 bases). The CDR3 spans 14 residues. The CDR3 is CASSHRDFQETRYF. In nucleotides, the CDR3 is TGTGCCAGCAGTCACCGGGACTTTCAAGAGACCCGGTACTTC.

DNA of the CDR3: TGTGCCAGCAGTACTAGCGGGGCTTGGATGGATACGCAGTATTTT. This sequence encodes CASSTSGAWMDTQYF. The chain is built from TRBV28 and TRBJ2-3, with TRBD2 identical over 10 bases. This CDR3 is 15 amino acids long. Germline values: CDR1 MDHEN, CDR2 SYDVKM. V lost 5 bases to trimming and J lost 6 bases; unmatched junction nucleotides: 8.

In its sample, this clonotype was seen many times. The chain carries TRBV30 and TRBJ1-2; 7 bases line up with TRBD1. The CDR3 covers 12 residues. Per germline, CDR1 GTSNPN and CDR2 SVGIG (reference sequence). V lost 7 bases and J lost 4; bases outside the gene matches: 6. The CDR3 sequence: CASSTGIYGYTF. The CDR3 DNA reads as TGTGCCTCATCGACAGGGATCTATGGCTACACCTTC. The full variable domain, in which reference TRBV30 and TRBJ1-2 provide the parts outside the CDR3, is SQTIHQWPATLVQPVGSPLSLECTVEGTSNPNLYWYRQAAGRGLQLLFYSVGIGQISSEVPQNLSASRPQDRQFILSSKKLLLSDSGFYLCASSTGIYGYTFGSGTRLTVV.

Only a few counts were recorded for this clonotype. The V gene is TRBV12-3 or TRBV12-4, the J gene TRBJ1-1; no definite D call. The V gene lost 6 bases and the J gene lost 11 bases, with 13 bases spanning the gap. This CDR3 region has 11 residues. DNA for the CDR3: TGTGCCAGCAGCCGTAGAGGATCGGCTTTCTTT. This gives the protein CASSRRGSAFF.

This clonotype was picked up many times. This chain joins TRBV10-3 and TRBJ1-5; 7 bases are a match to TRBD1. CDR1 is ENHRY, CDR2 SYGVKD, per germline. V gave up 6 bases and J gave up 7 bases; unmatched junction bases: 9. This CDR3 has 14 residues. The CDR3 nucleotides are TGTGCCATCAGCCGGGACAGTGAGGGACAGCCCCAGCATTTT. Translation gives CAISRDSEGQPQHF.

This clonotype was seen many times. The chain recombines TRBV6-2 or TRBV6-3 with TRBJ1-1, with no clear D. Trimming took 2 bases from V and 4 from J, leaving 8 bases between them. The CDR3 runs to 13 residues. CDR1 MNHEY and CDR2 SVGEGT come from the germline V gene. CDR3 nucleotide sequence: TGTGCCAGCAGTTACGGAGGCCCCACTGAAGCTTTCTTT. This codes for CASSYGGPTEAFF.